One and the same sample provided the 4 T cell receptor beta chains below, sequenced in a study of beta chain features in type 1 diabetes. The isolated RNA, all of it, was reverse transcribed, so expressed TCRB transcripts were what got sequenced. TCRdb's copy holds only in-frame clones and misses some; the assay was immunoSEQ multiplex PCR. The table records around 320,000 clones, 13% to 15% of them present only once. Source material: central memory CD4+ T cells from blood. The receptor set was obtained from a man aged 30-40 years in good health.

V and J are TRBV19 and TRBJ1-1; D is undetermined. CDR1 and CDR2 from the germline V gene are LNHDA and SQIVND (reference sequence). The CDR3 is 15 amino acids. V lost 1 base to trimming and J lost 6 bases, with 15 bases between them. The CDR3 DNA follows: TGTGCCAGTAGTATAGGAGTCTCGGGAAACGCTGAAGCTTTCTTT. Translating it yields CASSIGVSGNAEAFF.

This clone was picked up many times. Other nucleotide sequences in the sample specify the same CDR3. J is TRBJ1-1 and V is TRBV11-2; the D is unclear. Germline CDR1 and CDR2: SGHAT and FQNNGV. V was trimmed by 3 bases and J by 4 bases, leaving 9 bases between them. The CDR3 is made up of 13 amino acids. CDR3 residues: CASSLGAGTEAFF. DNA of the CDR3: TGTGCCAGCAGCTTGGGCGCCGGCACTGAAGCTTTCTTT.

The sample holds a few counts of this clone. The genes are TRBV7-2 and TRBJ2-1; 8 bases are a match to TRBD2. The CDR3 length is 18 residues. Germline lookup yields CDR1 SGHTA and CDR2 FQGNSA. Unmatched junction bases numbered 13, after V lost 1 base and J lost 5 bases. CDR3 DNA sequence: TGTGCCAGCAGCTTAGTGGCTCGCGGGGGGACCCTGAACAATGAGCAGTTCTTC. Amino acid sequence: CASSLVARGGTLNNEQFF.

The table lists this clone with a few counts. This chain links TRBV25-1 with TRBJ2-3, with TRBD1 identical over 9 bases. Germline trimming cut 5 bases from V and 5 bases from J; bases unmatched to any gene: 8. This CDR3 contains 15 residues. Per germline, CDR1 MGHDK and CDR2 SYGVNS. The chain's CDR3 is CASSRWTGAEDTQYF. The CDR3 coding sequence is TGTGCCAGCAGTCGATGGACAGGGGCTGAAGATACGCAGTATTTT.